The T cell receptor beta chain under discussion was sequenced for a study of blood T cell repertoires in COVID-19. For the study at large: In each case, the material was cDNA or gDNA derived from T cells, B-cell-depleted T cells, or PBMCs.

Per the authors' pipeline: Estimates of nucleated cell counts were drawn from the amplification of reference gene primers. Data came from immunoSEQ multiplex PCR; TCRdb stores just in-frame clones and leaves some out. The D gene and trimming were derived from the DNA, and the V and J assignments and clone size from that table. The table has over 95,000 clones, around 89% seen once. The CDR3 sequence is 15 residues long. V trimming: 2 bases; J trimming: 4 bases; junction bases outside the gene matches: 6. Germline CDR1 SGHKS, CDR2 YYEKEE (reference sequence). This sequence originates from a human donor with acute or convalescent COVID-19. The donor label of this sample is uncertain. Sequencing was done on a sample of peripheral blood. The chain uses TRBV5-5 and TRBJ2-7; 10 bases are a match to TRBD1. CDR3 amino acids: CASSFRTGGEYEQYF. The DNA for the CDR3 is TGTGCCAGCAGCTTTCGGACAGGGGGGGAGTACGAGCAGTACTTC.